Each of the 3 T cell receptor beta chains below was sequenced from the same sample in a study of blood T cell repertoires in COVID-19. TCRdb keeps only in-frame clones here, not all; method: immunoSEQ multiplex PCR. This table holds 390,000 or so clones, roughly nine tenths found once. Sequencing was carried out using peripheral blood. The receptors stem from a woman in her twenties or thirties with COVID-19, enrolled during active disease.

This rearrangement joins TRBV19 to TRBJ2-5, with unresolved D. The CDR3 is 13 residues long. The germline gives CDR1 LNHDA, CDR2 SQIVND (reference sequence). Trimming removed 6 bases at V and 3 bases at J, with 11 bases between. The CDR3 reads CASRERGEETQYF. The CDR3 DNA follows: TGTGCCAGTAGAGAGAGAGGCGAAGAGACCCAGTACTTC.

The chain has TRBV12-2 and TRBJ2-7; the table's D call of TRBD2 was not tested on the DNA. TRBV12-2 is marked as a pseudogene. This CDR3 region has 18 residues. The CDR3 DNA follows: TGTGCAAGTCACTCTAAGGGGGGGGGCGGCCCCTCCTCCTACGAGCAGTACGTC. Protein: CASHSKGGGGPSSYEQYV.

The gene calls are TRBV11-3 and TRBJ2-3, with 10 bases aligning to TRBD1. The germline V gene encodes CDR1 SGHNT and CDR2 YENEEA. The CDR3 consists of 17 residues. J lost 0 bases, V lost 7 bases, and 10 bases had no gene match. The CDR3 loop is CASTLTRTGGSTDTQYF. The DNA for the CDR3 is TGTGCCAGCACCCTGACTAGGACAGGGGGAAGCACAGATACGCAGTATTTT.